These 22 T cell receptor beta chains were all obtained from the same sample, sequenced in a study of graft-versus-host responses after intestinal transplantation. Their specific antigens are unknown. TCRdb's table, derived via immunoSEQ multiplex PCR, lists solely in-frame clones and lacks some. The data show 30,000 to 45,000 clones, over 90% seen once. The sample was unstimulated CD8+ T cells sorted from spleen or lymph node cells, taken before transplant. The receptors derive from a human donor who was the organ donor for an intestinal transplant.

The chain uses TRBV25-1 and TRBJ2-5, with 9 bases identical to TRBD2. Germline V gene sequence: CDR1 MGHDK, CDR2 SYGVNS. The CDR3 spans 14 residues. Trimming at V came to 2 bases and at J to 9 bases, leaving 7 bases not matched to a gene. For the CDR3, the DNA is TGTGCCAGCAGTGAAGGTAGCGGGAGCGGGGCCCAGTACTTC. This encodes CASSEGSGSGAQYF.

The V and J genes are TRBV5-1 and TRBJ2-1; a possible D gene is TRBD1 (6 bases). V shed 1 base and J shed 8 bases, with 10 bases lying between them. Germline V gene data show CDR1 as SGHRS and CDR2 as YFSETQ. This CDR3 contains 13 residues. The chain's CDR3 is CASSLRGGHEQFF. The CDR3 DNA reads TGCGCCAGCAGCTTGCGAGGGGGACATGAGCAGTTCTTC.

This rearrangement joins TRBV19 to TRBJ2-7; perhaps TRBD1 as D (5 bases). The length of the CDR3 is 14 residues. Germline values: CDR1 LNHDA, CDR2 SQIVND (reference sequence). V was trimmed by 6 bases and J by 3 bases, leaving 15 bases between them. CDR3 sequence reads: CASRLHRILYEQYF. The CDR3, as DNA: TGTGCCAGTAGGCTCCACAGGATCCTCTACGAGCAGTACTTC. Full variable domain (outside the CDR3, taken from reference TRBV19 and TRBJ2-7): DGGITQSPKYLFRKEGQNVTLSCEQNLNHDAMYWYRQDPGQGLRLIYYSQIVNDFQKGDIAEGYSVSREKKESFPLTVTSAQKNPTAFYLCASRLHRILYEQYFGPGTRLTVT.

On this clone: The germline gene is not matched at one end of the junction; a read error may be the cause. The gene calls are TRBV7-7 and TRBJ2-5; D may be TRBD1 (5 bases). Germline V gene data show CDR1 as SSHAT and CDR2 as FNYEAQ (reference sequence). The CDR3 loop spans 15 amino acids. The CDR3: CASSRLGPFQETQYF. CDR3 coding DNA: TGTGCTAGCAGCCGTTTGGGGCCTTTCCAAGAGACCCAGTACTTC.

This clone was counted between two and nine times. The rearrangement links TRBV10-3 to TRBJ1-5; D is perhaps TRBD1 (5 bases). V lost 5 bases and J 7 bases, leaving 12 bases between the germline ends. The germline V gene has CDR1 ENHRY and CDR2 SYGVKD. CDR3 length: 13 amino acids. The CDR3 protein is CAISPGNSQPQHF. Written as DNA, the CDR3 is TGTGCCATCAGTCCAGGGAATTCACAGCCCCAGCATTTT.

The chain has TRBV11-2 and TRBJ2-1; D is ambiguous. V lost 5 bases, J lost 6 bases, and 5 bases lay in between. Germline V gives CDR1 SGHAT, CDR2 FQNNGV. There are 11 residues in the CDR3. Written as DNA, the CDR3 is TGTGCCAGCAGCACGGGCAATGAGCAGTTCTTC. This encodes CASSTGNEQFF.

The rearrangement uses TRBV27 and TRBJ2-7; D possibly corresponds to TRBD1 (5 bases). The germline gives CDR1 MNHEY, CDR2 SMNVEV (reference sequence). Trimming left V 4 bases short and J 2 bases short, with 15 bases between. The CDR3 contains 15 residues. The DNA for the CDR3 is TGTGCCAGCAGTTCCGCGACAGTGTCTGCCTACGAGCAGTACTTC. The encoded protein is CASSSATVSAYEQYF.

The J gene is TRBJ2-1, the V gene TRBV27, with D perhaps TRBD1 (6 bases). Trimming left V 5 bases short and J 1 base short, with 6 bases between. The CDR3 runs to 13 residues. Germline CDR1 reads MNHEY; CDR2 reads SMNVEV (reference sequence). The CDR3 here is CASSRGSYNEQFF. CDR3 DNA sequence: TGTGCCAGCAGTAGGGGGTCCTACAATGAGCAGTTCTTC.

The chain employs TRBV28 and TRBJ1-5, with D unresolved. V lost 2 bases and J 6 bases, leaving 8 bases between the germline ends. CDR3 length equals 13 residues. Per the germline V gene, CDR1 is MDHEN and CDR2 is SYDVKM. CDR3 nucleotides: TGTGCCAGCAGTTTAGGGGTTTTTCAGCCCCAGCATTTT. It yields the protein CASSLGVFQPQHF.

The gene calls are TRBV27 and TRBJ2-7, with D unresolved. Trimming removed 1 base from V and 0 bases from J, with 4 bases in between. The CDR3 consists of 13 residues. From germline, CDR1 is MNHEY and CDR2 SMNVEV (reference sequence). In DNA form, the CDR3 reads TGTGCCAGCAGTTTATGGGGCTCCTACGAGCAGTACTTC. Translated, it gives CASSLWGSYEQYF.

This clone was recorded only once. The gene calls are TRBV27 and TRBJ2-5, with 12 bases aligning to TRBD2. This CDR3 is built from 14 residues. CDR1 is MNHEY, CDR2 SMNVEV, per germline (reference sequence). After removal of 6 bases from V and 1 base from J, the junction contained 0 bases not matched to a gene. CDR3 sequence reads: CASRGLAGQETQYF. In DNA, the CDR3 is TGTGCCAGCAGGGGACTAGCGGGCCAAGAGACCCAGTACTTC.

The chain has TRBV27 and TRBJ2-3; D is undetermined. From germline, CDR1 is MNHEY and CDR2 SMNVEV (reference sequence). CDR3 length: 14 residues. With 2 bases removed from V and 2 bases from J, the gap between germline ends came to 8 bases. CDR3 coding DNA: TGTGCCAGCAGTTTAGGCGGCACCACAGATACGCAGTATTTT. Amino acid sequence: CASSLGGTTDTQYF.

The chain joins TRBV7-2 to TRBJ2-1; TRBD2 aligns across 9 bases. CDR1 and CDR2 from the germline V gene are SGHTA and FQGNSA. V shed 2 bases, J shed 1 base, and the junction held 6 bases outside the gene matches. This CDR3 has 17 amino acids. CDR3 sequence: CASSLWGSGSSYNEQFF. CDR3 DNA sequence: TGTGCCAGCAGCTTATGGGGTAGCGGGAGTTCCTACAATGAGCAGTTCTTC.

The gene calls are TRBV5-4 and TRBJ1-6; no reliable D call. This CDR3 region has 15 residues. Per germline, CDR1 SGHNT and CDR2 YYREEE (reference sequence). Trimming removed 0 bases at V and 6 bases at J, with 10 bases between. CDR3 region: CASSLGRRLNSPLHF. For the CDR3, the DNA is TGTGCCAGCAGCTTGGGCAGACGCCTTAATTCACCCCTCCACTTT.

This chain joins TRBV12-2 and TRBJ1-1; the table gives TRBD1 as D, unverified against the DNA. TRBV12-2 is a listed pseudogene. CDR3 length: 13 amino acids. CDR3 region: CASRWTGNTEAFF. The CDR3 nucleotides are TGTGCAAGTCGCTGGACAGGGAACACTGAAGCTTTCTTT.

This chain connects TRBV27 to TRBJ2-3; no clear D gene. Trimming took 6 bases from V and 0 from J, leaving 10 bases between them. Per the germline V gene, CDR1 is MNHEY and CDR2 is SMNVEV (reference sequence). This CDR3 has 14 residues. CDR3 bases: TGTGCCAGCAGAGATTGGGAAAGCACAGATACGCAGTATTTT. Its translation is CASRDWESTDTQYF.

About this clone itself: The sample carries other DNA sequences with the same CDR3. V and J are TRBV11-2 and TRBJ2-1; D unclear. Deletions cut 1 base from V and 0 bases from J, with 4 bases between. The V gene's germline CDR1 is SGHAT and CDR2 FQNNGV. The CDR3 sequence is 14 residues long. The CDR3 DNA sequence: TGTGCCAGCAGCTTAGCGGGCTCCTACAATGAGCAGTTCTTC. This codes for CASSLAGSYNEQFF.

The V gene is TRBV29-1, the J gene TRBJ1-2; TRBD1 matches at 9 bases. V shed 3 bases, J shed 2 bases, and the junction held 1 base outside the gene matches. The CDR3 length is 13 residues. Germline V gives CDR1 SQVTM, CDR2 ANQGSEA. The CDR3 reads CSVDTGGNYGYTF. The CDR3, as DNA: TGCAGCGTTGATACAGGGGGCAACTATGGCTACACCTTC.

V is TRBV28 and J is TRBJ1-5; D remains ambiguous. This CDR3 is 13 amino acids long. The ends were cut back, 3 bases at V and 6 bases at J, with 9 bases in the middle. Per germline, CDR1 MDHEN and CDR2 SYDVKM. The CDR3 loop reads CASSFSEGQPQHF. CDR3 bases: TGTGCCAGCAGTTTTAGCGAGGGTCAGCCCCAGCATTTT.

This chain uses TRBV2 with TRBJ2-7; possible D gene TRBD2, 6 bases. V lost 4 bases, J lost 0 bases, and 13 bases lay in between. This CDR3 is built from 15 residues. CDR1 is SNHLY, CDR2 FYNNEI, per germline. CDR3 sequence (DNA): TGTGCCAGCAGTGCTTTAAGCGGGTCCTCCTACGAGCAGTACTTC. It translates to CASSALSGSSYEQYF.

The gene calls are TRBV4-2 and TRBJ2-7; D is ambiguous. CDR3 length equals 13 residues. V dropped 1 base and J dropped 5 bases, with 9 bases sitting between them. Germline V gene sequence: CDR1 LGHNA, CDR2 YNFKEQ. The chain's CDR3 is CASSQASGNEQYF. The CDR3 nucleotides are TGTGCCAGCAGCCAAGCGTCTGGCAACGAGCAGTACTTC.

The V and J genes are TRBV4-3 and TRBJ2-1, with a tentative D call TRBD1 (5 bases). The CDR3 runs to 17 residues. Per the germline V gene, CDR1 is LGHNA and CDR2 is YSLEER. V was pared by 0 bases and J by 0 bases, with 12 bases between. The CDR3 sequence is CASSQEWGGDSYNEQFF. The CDR3 DNA follows: TGCGCCAGCAGCCAAGAATGGGGCGGAGACTCCTACAATGAGCAGTTCTTC.